This T cell receptor beta chain was obtained from a study of cytomegalovirus exposure and HLA in healthy donors. A multiplex PCR was run with 60 Vbeta primers and 13 Jbeta primers. The protocol was immunoSEQ multiplex PCR, while the TCRdb copy is restricted to in-frame clones and leaves out a portion. This sample yields over 100,000 clones, of which roughly 63% are seen a single time; about a tenth belongs to the top ten. With regard to this clone: Its antigen is not identified.

The V gene's germline CDR1 is ENHRY and CDR2 SYGVKD. Trimming shortened V by 3 bases and J by 4 bases, and 12 bases separated the two germline ends. The length of the CDR3 is 14 residues. Study observations and caveats: Highly shared variants forming one cluster were likely a sequencing artifact.

This sequence originates from a man aged 40-49 years in good health and CMV-seropositive. Sequencing input: PBMCs. The chain is built from TRBV10-3 and TRBJ1-2; the D gene is possibly TRBD1 (5 bases). Here the CDR3 reads CAISDQGEAYGYTF. The CDR3 DNA follows: TGTGCCATCAGTGACCAGGGTGAAGCCTATGGCTACACCTTC.